This TCR beta chain was sequenced in a study of cytomegalovirus exposure and HLA in healthy donors. Study conclusions and caveats: A later analysis found that most CMV-associated TCR beta chains appeared HLA-restricted.

In the case of this clone: Its specificity is unknown.

The PCR ran on 60 Vbeta and 13 Jbeta primers. Generated by immunoSEQ multiplex PCR, the TCRdb table keeps only in-frame clones and is missing some. This sample carries about 88,000 clones, with more than 5.5% going to the ten biggest clones. V shed 5 bases and J shed 0 bases, with 13 bases lying between them. The CDR3 runs 16 residues. Germline assignment: CDR1 MNHEY and CDR2 SMNVEV (reference sequence). The chain employs TRBV27 and TRBJ2-2; D is possibly TRBD1 (6 bases). This TCR was recovered from a girl aged 10 to 17 in good health and CMV-seropositive. The sequencing input was PBMCs. The CDR3 sequence is CASSRMRTANTGELFF. CDR3 coding DNA: TGTGCCAGCAGTCGCATGAGGACAGCGAACACCGGGGAGCTGTTTTTT.